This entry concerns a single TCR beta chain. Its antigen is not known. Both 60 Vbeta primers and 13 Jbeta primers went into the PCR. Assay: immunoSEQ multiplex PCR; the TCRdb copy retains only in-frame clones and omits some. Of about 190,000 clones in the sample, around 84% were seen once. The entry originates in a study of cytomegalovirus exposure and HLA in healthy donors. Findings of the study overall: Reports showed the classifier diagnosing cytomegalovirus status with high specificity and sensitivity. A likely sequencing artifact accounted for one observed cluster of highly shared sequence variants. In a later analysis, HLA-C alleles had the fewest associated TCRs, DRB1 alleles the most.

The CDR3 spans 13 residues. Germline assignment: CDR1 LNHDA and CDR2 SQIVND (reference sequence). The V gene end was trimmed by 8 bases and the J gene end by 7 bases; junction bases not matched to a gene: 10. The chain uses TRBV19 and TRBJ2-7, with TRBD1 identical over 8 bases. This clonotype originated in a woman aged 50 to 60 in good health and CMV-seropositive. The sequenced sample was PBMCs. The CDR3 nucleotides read TGTGCCAGTGAGACAGGACAGGGCCGGGAGCAGTACTTC. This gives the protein CASETGQGREQYF.